The 27 T cell receptor beta chains below come from one sample, sequenced in a study of T cells after yellow fever vaccination. MiXCR, run by TCRdb on the 5' RACE reads, gives a single entry per CDR3 protein. The table includes 110,000 to 150,000 distinct CDR3 sequences, roughly 6.7% detected once. The sequencing here drew on CD4+ T cells sorted from PBMCs, taken 10 days after the yellow fever booster vaccination. Receptors were obtained from a man under 40 who received the YFV17D yellow fever vaccine.

The rearrangement links TRBV29-1 to TRBJ1-2; D is undetermined. Trimming took off 0 bases at V and 3 bases at J, with 14 bases between the two ends. The CDR3 runs to 15 residues. Germline assignment: CDR1 SQVTM and CDR2 ANQGSEA. CDR3 nucleotide sequence: TGCAGCGTTGAAGATCCGGCCGGGGTTTACTATGGCTACACCTTC. It translates to CSVEDPAGVYYGYTF.

Many counts were recorded for this clonotype. CDR3 in amino acids: CAIREGGGPGTDTQYF. The CDR3 DNA sequence: TGTGCCATCAGGGAGGGAGGGGGACCAGGCACAGATACGCAGTATTTT. J is TRBJ2-3 and V is TRBV10-3; tentative D call: TRBD2 (7 bases). Deletions cut 6 bases from V and 1 base from J, with 17 bases between. CDR3 size: 16 residues. The germline gives CDR1 ENHRY, CDR2 SYGVKD.

At least ten counts were recorded for this clonotype. The chain couples TRBV20-1 to TRBJ2-5; 10 nucleotides line up with TRBD2. The CDR3 loop spans 12 amino acids. Germline CDR1 reads DFQATT; CDR2 reads SNEGSKA (reference sequence). The ends lost 3 bases at V and 5 bases at J; junction bases unmatched: 0. The DNA for the CDR3 is TGCAGTGCTAGGACTAGCGGGGAGACCCAGTACTTC. It translates to CSARTSGETQYF.

This clonotype was seen many times. The chain has TRBV7-2 and TRBJ1-6, with 7 bases lining up with TRBD1. Trimming at V came to 6 bases and at J to 6 bases, leaving 8 bases not matched to a gene. CDR1 is SGHTA and CDR2 is FQGNSA in the germline V gene. CDR3 length: 15 amino acids. Written as DNA, the CDR3 is TGTGCCAGCAGGTTACCCGGGACAGTTAATTCACCCCTCCACTTT. This gives the protein CASRLPGTVNSPLHF.

This clonotype was found many times. This chain links TRBV5-1 with TRBJ2-2, with a possible D match to TRBD2 (6 bases). V was cut by 4 bases and J by 0 bases, with 13 bases left in between. This CDR3 contains 16 residues. Germline CDR1 reads SGHRS; CDR2 reads YFSETQ. CDR3 region: CASSKLSGANTGELFF. CDR3 bases: TGCGCCAGCAGCAAACTTAGCGGTGCGAACACCGGGGAGCTGTTTTTT.

The chain recombines TRBV7-9 with TRBJ2-5; 7 bases are shared with TRBD1. The CDR3 has 13 residues. V shed 10 bases, J shed 4 bases, and the junction held 9 bases outside the gene matches. Germline-derived CDR1 and CDR2 are SEHNR and FQNEAQ (reference sequence). CDR3 nucleotide sequence: TGTGCCACCACTACCGGGACAGTAGAGACCCAGTACTTC. Amino acid sequence: CATTTGTVETQYF.

A single count supports this clonotype. One junction end disagrees with the germline gene, perhaps due to a read error. This chain connects TRBV9 to TRBJ2-3; 9 bases fit TRBD1. This CDR3 is built from 13 residues. The germline gives CDR1 SGDLS, CDR2 YYNGEE. CDR3 loop: CASSMTGGDTLYF. CDR3 in DNA: TGTGCCAGCAGCATGACAGGGGGAGATACGCTGTATTTT. The full variable domain, with the rest looked up from reference TRBV9 and TRBJ2-3, is DSGVTQTPKHLITATGQRVTLRCSPRSGDLSVYWYQQSLDQGLQFLIQYYNGEERAKGNILERFSAQQFPDLHSELNLSSLELGDSALYFCASSMTGGDTLYFGPGTRLTVL.

The table lists this clonotype with many counts. This chain connects TRBV6-6 to TRBJ2-7; D is undetermined. CDR3 length equals 11 residues. Germline lookup yields CDR1 MNHNY and CDR2 SVGAGI (reference sequence). The V end was cut by 6 bases, the J end by 4 bases, with 7 bases between. CDR3 nucleotides: TGTGCCAGCAGCGCGAATTACGAGCAGTACTTC. This sequence encodes CASSANYEQYF.

At least ten counts were recorded for this clonotype. The V call is TRBV20-1, the J call TRBJ2-7; TRBD1 matches 7 bases. CDR1 and CDR2 (germline): DFQATT, SNEGSKA (reference sequence). The CDR3 is 13 residues long. V lost 3 bases to trimming and J lost 0 bases; unmatched junction nucleotides: 2. In DNA, the CDR3 is TGCAGTGCTAGTCGGGACAGCTCCTACGAGCAGTACTTC. Translation gives CSASRDSSYEQYF.

This clonotype has at least ten counts. This chain links TRBV28 with TRBJ2-5; maybe TRBD2 (6 bases). Trimming removed 7 bases at V and 4 bases at J, with 16 bases between. The CDR3 covers 14 residues. Germline CDR1 and CDR2: MDHEN and SYDVKM. CDR3 bases: TGTGCCAGCAACCGGTTCCGGGAGATAGAGACCCAGTACTTC. Protein sequence: CASNRFREIETQYF.

In this sample, this clonotype turned up many times. This sequence joins TRBV7-3 and TRBJ1-2; D is unresolved. Germline values: CDR1 SGHTA, CDR2 FQGTGA. The CDR3 is made up of 13 amino acids. V was clipped by 1 base and J by 1 base, with 4 bases between them. CDR3 in amino acids: CASSLNSNYGYTF. The CDR3 DNA is TGTGCCAGCAGCTTAAACAGTAACTATGGCTACACCTTC.

The table lists this clonotype with a few counts. This chain joins TRBV5-4 and TRBJ2-4, with D perhaps TRBD1 (5 bases). V was shortened by 4 bases and J by 0 bases, with 14 bases between the two germline ends. Germline loops: CDR1 SGHNT, CDR2 YYREEE (reference sequence). The CDR3 is 16 residues long. The CDR3 here is CASSAQTGIAKNIQYF. The CDR3 region has the DNA TGTGCCAGCAGCGCGCAAACAGGAATAGCCAAAAACATTCAGTACTTC.

At least ten counts were recorded for this clonotype. This chain uses TRBV20-1 with TRBJ2-1; 15 bases are shared with TRBD2. Per germline, CDR1 DFQATT and CDR2 SNEGSKA (reference sequence). With 2 bases clipped from V and 3 bases from J, the junction kept 5 bases outside the gene matches. This CDR3 comprises 17 residues. CDR3 residues: CSARSGLAGGYYNEQFF. The CDR3 DNA follows: TGCAGTGCTAGATCGGGACTAGCGGGAGGATACTACAATGAGCAGTTCTTC.

There are many counts of this clonotype. This sequence joins TRBV28 and TRBJ2-1, with 11 bases that match TRBD2. This CDR3 region has 17 residues. The V gene end was trimmed by 3 bases and the J gene end by 2 bases; junction bases not matched to a gene: 6. CDR1 and CDR2 from the germline V gene are MDHEN and SYDVKM. This CDR3 is CASSLVAGGPPYNEQFF. CDR3 nucleotides: TGTGCCAGCAGTTTGGTAGCGGGAGGGCCGCCCTACAATGAGCAGTTCTTC.

The sample holds a few counts of this clonotype. V and J are TRBV6-2 or TRBV6-3 and TRBJ2-3; D might be TRBD2 (6 bases). CDR1 MNHEY and CDR2 SVGEGT come from the germline V gene. The CDR3 length is 17 residues. V lost 5 bases to trimming and J lost 0 bases, with 18 bases between them. DNA for the CDR3: TGTGCCAGCAGTCACCCGCTAGGAGGGCTTAGCACAGATACGCAGTATTTT. As protein: CASSHPLGGLSTDTQYF.

This clonotype was seen many times. The chain couples TRBV7-9 to TRBJ2-2, with D tentatively TRBD2 (5 bases). The length of the CDR3 is 12 residues. Germline lookup yields CDR1 SEHNR and CDR2 FQNEAQ (reference sequence). The V end was cut by 5 bases, the J end by 8 bases, with 9 bases between. The CDR3 region is CASSPRGGELFF. CDR3 nucleotides: TGTGCCAGCAGCCCCCGCGGGGGGGAGCTGTTTTTT.

This clonotype showed up many times. The chain links TRBV19 to TRBJ2-1; 7 bases fit TRBD2. V trimming: 2 bases; J trimming: 5 bases; junction bases outside the gene matches: 12. Per germline, CDR1 LNHDA and CDR2 SQIVND (reference sequence). The CDR3 sequence is 17 residues long. This chain's CDR3 is CASSIQGQAGTHNEQFF. The CDR3 DNA reads as TGTGCCAGTAGTATACAGGGTCAAGCGGGAACGCACAATGAGCAGTTCTTC.

This clonotype was counted many times. The chain employs TRBV15 and TRBJ2-7; 9 nucleotides align to TRBD1. CDR1 and CDR2 from the germline V gene are LNHNV and YYDKDF (reference sequence). Trimming removed 4 bases from V and 2 bases from J; junction bases left unmatched: 15. The CDR3 consists of 18 residues. The CDR3 spells CATSKTVKDRGKTYEQYF. The DNA of the CDR3 is TGTGCCACCAGCAAAACGGTCAAGGACAGGGGCAAAACCTACGAGCAGTACTTC.

Many counts were recorded for this clonotype. The V and J genes are TRBV5-1 and TRBJ2-1; D might be TRBD1 (6 bases). V lost 3 bases to trimming and J lost 4 bases, with 11 bases between them. Germline CDR1 reads SGHRS; CDR2 reads YFSETQ. The CDR3 runs 14 residues. The CDR3 region is CASSSGQVYNEQFF. CDR3 in DNA: TGCGCCAGCAGCTCGGGACAAGTATACAATGAGCAGTTCTTC.

The sample holds a few counts of this clonotype. The chain uses TRBV10-1 and TRBJ1-1; 7 bases line up with TRBD1. Germline assignment: CDR1 WNHNN and CDR2 SYGVQD (reference sequence). With 11 bases clipped from V and 4 bases from J, the junction kept 7 bases outside the gene matches. The CDR3 extends over 12 amino acids. CDR3 protein: CAEQQGSTEAFF. CDR3 in DNA: TGCGCCGAACAACAGGGGTCCACTGAAGCTTTCTTT.

Ten or more counts support this clonotype. The chain employs TRBV6-1 and TRBJ2-7; 10 bases line up with TRBD2. Per the germline V gene, CDR1 is MNHNS and CDR2 is SASEGT. The CDR3 contains 13 residues. J gave up 4 bases and V 7 bases, and 4 bases lay outside the gene matches. This CDR3 is CASNQREGYEQYF. The DNA for the CDR3 is TGTGCCAGCAACCAGCGGGAGGGATACGAGCAGTACTTC.

This clonotype occurred many times. V is TRBV7-9 and J is TRBJ2-1, with 9 bases lining up with TRBD2. The CDR3 loop spans 11 amino acids. The germline V gene encodes CDR1 SEHNR and CDR2 FQNEAQ (reference sequence). With 5 bases clipped from V and 15 bases from J, the junction kept 5 bases outside the gene matches. CDR3 region: CASSPSGKSFF. The DNA of the CDR3 is TGTGCCAGCAGCCCTAGCGGGAAGTCGTTCTTC.

Concerning this clonotype: A much larger clone differs by one base, so this may be a read error. The CDR3 bases are TGTGCTCAAAAGAGGGGGCTAAGCCCAGATACGCAGTATTTT. Residues: CAQKRGLSPDTQYF. The chain links TRBV30 to TRBJ2-3; 7 nucleotides align to TRBD1. This CDR3 has 14 amino acids. CDR1 and CDR2 from the germline V gene are GTSNPN and SVGIG (reference sequence).

This clonotype was seen many times. The rearrangement uses TRBV7-2 and TRBJ2-5; TRBD2 matches at 10 bases. Germline CDR1 SGHTA, CDR2 FQGNSA. The length of the CDR3 is 16 residues. The ends lost 0 bases at V and 7 bases at J; junction bases unmatched: 8. CDR3 protein: CASSLAGTSVPRTQYF. DNA for the CDR3: TGTGCCAGCAGCTTAGCCGGGACTAGCGTTCCTCGGACCCAGTACTTC.

Ten or more counts support this clonotype. The chain uses TRBV27 and TRBJ2-7; 7 nucleotides align to TRBD1. Trimming cost V 8 bases and J 4 bases; bases outside gene matches: 8. CDR3 length equals 13 residues. Germline CDR1 reads MNHEY; CDR2 reads SMNVEV (reference sequence). DNA of the CDR3: TGTGCCAGCTCCGGGACAGCGCATTACGAGCAGTACTTC. It translates to CASSGTAHYEQYF.

A few counts support this clonotype. The genes are TRBV28 and TRBJ2-7; 14 nucleotides match TRBD2. This CDR3 contains 15 residues. Germline CDR1 and CDR2: MDHEN and SYDVKM. The V gene end was trimmed by 6 bases and the J gene end by 6 bases; junction bases not matched to a gene: 7. The chain's CDR3 is CASSLGTSGSTEQYF. Written as DNA, the CDR3 is TGTGCCAGCAGCCTCGGGACTAGCGGGAGTACCGAGCAGTACTTC.

This clonotype appeared many times. This rearrangement joins TRBV5-5 to TRBJ2-1, with D unresolved. There are 12 residues in the CDR3. Germline CDR1 is SGHKS and CDR2 is YYEKEE (reference sequence). Trimming left V 2 bases short and J 8 bases short, with 8 bases between. The CDR3 loop reads CASSFERYEQFF. CDR3 sequence (DNA): TGTGCCAGCAGCTTTGAAAGATATGAGCAGTTCTTC.